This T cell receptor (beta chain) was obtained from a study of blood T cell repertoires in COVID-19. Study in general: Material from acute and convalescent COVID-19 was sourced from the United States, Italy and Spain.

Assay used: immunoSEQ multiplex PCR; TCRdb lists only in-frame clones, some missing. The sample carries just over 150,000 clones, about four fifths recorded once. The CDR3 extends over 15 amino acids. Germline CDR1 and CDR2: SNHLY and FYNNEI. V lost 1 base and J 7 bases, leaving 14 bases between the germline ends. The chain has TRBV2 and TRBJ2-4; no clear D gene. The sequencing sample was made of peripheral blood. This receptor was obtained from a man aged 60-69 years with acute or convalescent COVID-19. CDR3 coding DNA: TGTGCCAGCAGTGAAGGCGGTAGTAGCTTGAACATTCAGTACTTC. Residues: CASSEGGSSLNIQYF.